This TCR beta chain was recorded in a study of cytomegalovirus exposure and HLA in healthy donors. V lost 5 bases to trimming and J lost 1 base, with 15 bases between them. The CDR3 is made up of 15 amino acids. Per the germline V gene, CDR1 is MNHEY and CDR2 is SVGAGI. The PCR used 60 Vbeta and 13 Jbeta primers. Assay: immunoSEQ multiplex PCR; the TCRdb copy retains only in-frame clones and omits some. Of approximately 150,000 clones listed, around 79% are singletons. The rearrangement joins TRBV6-5 to TRBJ2-7, with a tentative D call TRBD1 (5 bases). Sequencing was done on a sample of PBMCs. This TCR came from a man aged 25 to 40 in good health and CMV-seropositive. In DNA form, the CDR3 reads TGTGCCAGCAGTCGCGAAGGACAAGGTTCCTACGAGCAGTACTTC. Translated: CASSREGQGSYEQYF.